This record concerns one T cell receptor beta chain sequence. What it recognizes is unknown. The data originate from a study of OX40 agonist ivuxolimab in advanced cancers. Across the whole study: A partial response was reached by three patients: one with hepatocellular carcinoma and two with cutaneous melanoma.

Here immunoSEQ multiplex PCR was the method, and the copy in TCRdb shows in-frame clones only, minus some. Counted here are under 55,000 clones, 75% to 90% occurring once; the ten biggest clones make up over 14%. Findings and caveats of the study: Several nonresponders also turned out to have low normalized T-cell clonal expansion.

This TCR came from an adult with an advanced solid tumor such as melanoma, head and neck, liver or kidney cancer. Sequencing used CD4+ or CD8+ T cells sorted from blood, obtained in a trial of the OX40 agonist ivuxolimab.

The CDR3 nucleotides read TGTGCCAGCAGTTTTAATCCCACTTTCACAGATACGCAGTATTTT. Protein sequence: CASSFNPTFTDTQYF. The V gene is TRBV27, the J gene TRBJ2-3; D not certain. The germline V gene encodes CDR1 MNHEY and CDR2 SMNVEV (reference sequence). Trimming cost V 3 bases and J 2 bases, with 12 bases left between them. This CDR3 comprises 15 residues.